The next 18 T cell receptor beta chains were all read from a single sample in a study of T cells in Graves' hyperthyroidism and ophthalmopathy. TCR beta CDR3 regions were amplified from RNA transcripts. In the first-round RT-PCR of the TCR CDR3, the HTBI primer set was used. TCRdb processed the multiplex PCR reads anew with MiXCR; each CDR3 protein has one entry. The sample includes about half a million distinct CDR3 sequences, 24% of them seen just once. The sample was blood. The receptors here all came from a woman under 40 with Graves' ophthalmopathy.

A note on this clonotype: A read error is possible here, since a much larger clone lies one base away. The V call is TRBV4-1, the J call TRBJ1-2; D is uncertain. Germline loops: CDR1 MGHRA, CDR2 YSYEKL. CDR3 length equals 14 residues. V was clipped by 0 bases and J by 1 base, with 6 bases between them. DNA for the CDR3: TGCGCCAGCAGCCAAGATCCCCTTAACTATGGCTACACCTTC. This gives the protein CASSQDPLNYGYTF.

The chain employs TRBV28 and TRBJ2-7; 8 nucleotides match TRBD1. V was clipped by 6 bases and J by 5 bases; unmatched bases: 12. The CDR3 extends over 15 amino acids. From germline, CDR1 is MDHEN and CDR2 SYDVKM. The CDR3 DNA is TGTGCCAGCAGCACTGCCGCGACAGGGGCCCACGAGCAGTACTTC. Protein: CASSTAATGAHEQYF.

This clonotype has just a few counts. V gene TRBV7-9 combines with J gene TRBJ1-1; D is unresolved. V lost 5 bases and J 3 bases, leaving 16 bases between the germline ends. The CDR3 is 15 residues long. Germline CDR1 and CDR2: SEHNR and FQNEAQ (reference sequence). The CDR3 spells CASSRPDKLDTEAFF. CDR3 in DNA: TGTGCCAGCAGCCGGCCTGACAAGCTGGACACTGAAGCTTTCTTT. Full variable domain (outside the CDR3, taken from reference TRBV7-9 and TRBJ1-1): DTGVSQNPRHKITKRGQNVTFRCDPISEHNRLYWYRQTLGQGPEFLTYFQNEAQLEKSRLLSDRFSAERPKGSFSTLEIQRTEQGDSAMYLCASSRPDKLDTEAFFGQGTRLTVV.

The gene calls are TRBV14 and TRBJ1-1, with unresolved D. The CDR3 is made up of 14 amino acids. The ends were cut back, 0 bases at V and 1 base at J, with 6 bases in the middle. Germline assignment: CDR1 SGHDN and CDR2 FVKESK. The CDR3 sequence: CASSQDRWNTEAFF. The CDR3 bases are TGTGCCAGCAGCCAAGACAGGTGGAACACTGAAGCTTTCTTT. Looking up the rest from reference TRBV14 and TRBJ1-1 gives the full variable domain: EAGVTQFPSHSVIEKGQTVTLRCDPISGHDNLYWYRRVMGKEIKFLLHFVKESKQDESGMPNNRFLAERTGGTYSTLKVQPAELEDSGVYFCASSQDRWNTEAFFGQGTRLTVV.

This clonotype was detected ten times or more. The chain has TRBV12-3 or TRBV12-4 and TRBJ1-1, with D possibly being TRBD1 (5 bases). The CDR3 sequence is 13 residues long. Trimming stripped 4 bases from V and 12 bases from J, with 18 bases between. CDR3 loop: CASSYGGSRFSFF. CDR3 nucleotide sequence: TGTGCCAGCAGTTATGGGGGATCGCGGTTTTCTTTCTTT.

This clonotype occurred many times. This chain connects TRBV6-2 or TRBV6-3 to TRBJ1-1; 7 bases are shared with TRBD1. The trim removed 1 base at V and 2 bases at J, leaving 7 bases unmatched. Germline CDR1 MNHEY, CDR2 SVGEGT. The CDR3 covers 16 residues. For the CDR3, the DNA is TGTGCCAGCAGTTACTTTTCCCACAGGGGCAACACTGAAGCTTTCTTT. Translating it yields CASSYFSHRGNTEAFF.

This clonotype was picked up a small number of times. This chain joins TRBV11-3 and TRBJ1-1; perhaps TRBD1 as D (6 bases). CDR1 is SGHNT, CDR2 YENEEA, per germline. V lost 1 base and J lost 4, with 10 bases in between. This CDR3 comprises 14 residues. CDR3 sequence (DNA): TGTGCCAGCAGCTTAGTACGGGGGCCCACTGAAGCTTTCTTT. It is translated as CASSLVRGPTEAFF.

There are many counts of this clonotype. V and J are TRBV20-1 and TRBJ2-1; 8 bases agree with TRBD1. The trim removed 5 bases at V and 7 bases at J, leaving 7 bases unmatched. The CDR3 length is 13 residues. From germline, CDR1 is DFQATT and CDR2 SNEGSKA (reference sequence). The chain's CDR3 is CSAPRTGTNEQFF. CDR3 nucleotides: TGCAGTGCTCCGCGGACAGGGACGAATGAGCAGTTCTTC.

This clonotype was detected only a few times. V gene TRBV20-1 combines with J gene TRBJ2-7, with TRBD2 identical over 7 bases. Trimming at V came to 1 base and at J to 4 bases, leaving 10 bases not matched to a gene. This CDR3 is built from 15 residues. The germline gives CDR1 DFQATT, CDR2 SNEGSKA (reference sequence). The CDR3: CSARAPSGEVYEQYF. CDR3 nucleotides: TGCAGTGCTAGAGCCCCTAGCGGTGAGGTATACGAGCAGTACTTC.

This chain joins TRBV11-2 and TRBJ1-1, with a weak D call TRBD1 (5 bases). The CDR3 has 16 amino acids. Looked up from germline, CDR1 is SGHAT and CDR2 is FQNNGV. V shed 4 bases and J shed 0 bases, with 15 bases lying between them. This chain's CDR3 is CASSSQGSMVNTEAFF. In DNA form, the CDR3 reads TGTGCCAGCAGCTCCCAGGGTTCGATGGTGAACACTGAAGCTTTCTTT.

DNA for the CDR3: TGTGCCAGCTCTGCGCGGATGGCTGAAGCTTTCTTT. It specifies CASSARMAEAFF. The rearrangement joins TRBV6-2 or TRBV6-3 to TRBJ1-1; no clear D gene. Germline assignment: CDR1 MNHEY and CDR2 SVGEGT. V was shortened by 8 bases and J by 6 bases, with 13 bases between the two germline ends. The CDR3 consists of 12 residues.

The table lists this clonotype with many counts. The J gene is TRBJ2-7, the V gene TRBV28, with a possible D match to TRBD1 (6 bases). This CDR3 has 14 residues. With 5 bases removed from V and 5 bases from J, the gap between germline ends came to 16 bases. Germline CDR1 and CDR2: MDHEN and SYDVKM. The DNA for the CDR3 is TGTGCCAGCAGTCGGGACATACAATCCCACGAGCAGTACTTC. Translated, it gives CASSRDIQSHEQYF.

The rearrangement links TRBV9 to TRBJ2-5; TRBD2 is a possible D gene (6 bases). This CDR3 spans 13 amino acids. With 3 bases removed from V and 4 bases from J, the gap between germline ends came to 10 bases. Germline lookup yields CDR1 SGDLS and CDR2 YYNGEE. The CDR3 here is CASSETSSETQYF. CDR3 coding DNA: TGTGCCAGCAGCGAGACTAGTTCAGAGACCCAGTACTTC.

This clonotype was counted ten times or more. This chain connects TRBV11-2 to TRBJ1-3; D unresolved. Trimming took 1 base from V and 7 from J, leaving 8 bases between them. CDR1 is SGHAT, CDR2 FQNNGV, per germline. This CDR3 comprises 13 residues. The CDR3 loop is CASSLAGINTIYF. CDR3 in DNA: TGTGCCAGCAGCTTAGCGGGAATCAACACCATATATTTT.

This clonotype was seen a handful of times. This chain links TRBV7-8 with TRBJ2-7; unclear D gene. This CDR3 has 14 residues. Trimming shortened V by 2 bases and J by 6 bases, and 14 bases separated the two germline ends. The V gene's germline CDR1 is SGHVS and CDR2 FQNEAQ. This CDR3 reads CASSLRQSLSEQYF. In nucleotides, the CDR3 is TGTGCCAGCAGCTTACGGCAGAGTCTAAGCGAGCAGTACTTC.

This clonotype showed up just a few times. This chain connects TRBV6-1 to TRBJ2-7; D remains unclear. CDR3 size: 12 residues. V lost 6 bases, J lost 0 bases, and 6 bases lay in between. CDR1 is MNHNS and CDR2 is SASEGT in the germline V gene. For the CDR3, the DNA is TGTGCCAGCAGACAAGACTCCTACGAGCAGTACTTC. It codes for CASRQDSYEQYF.

This clonotype occurred many times. The chain links TRBV10-1 to TRBJ1-3, with D unresolved. This CDR3 is built from 15 residues. Germline V gene sequence: CDR1 WNHNN, CDR2 SYGVQD (reference sequence). The V end was cut by 3 bases, the J end by 0 bases, with 9 bases between. CDR3 protein: CASSDPSSSGNTIYF. CDR3 nucleotide sequence: TGCGCCAGCAGTGATCCGTCGAGCTCTGGAAACACCATATATTTT.

The gene calls are TRBV6-2 or TRBV6-3 and TRBJ2-5, with 9 positions matching TRBD1. The CDR3 is 15 amino acids. From germline, CDR1 is MNHEY and CDR2 SVGEGT. Trimming cost V 6 bases and J 5 bases; bases outside gene matches: 10. CDR3 sequence reads: CASRQRGQGGETQYF. The CDR3 nucleotides read TGTGCCAGCAGACAACGGGGACAGGGTGGGGAGACCCAGTACTTC.